A single sample gave rise to the 18 T cell receptor beta chains below, sequenced in a study of blood T cell repertoires in COVID-19. Here immunoSEQ multiplex PCR was the method, and the copy in TCRdb shows in-frame clones only, minus some. The sample has almost 200,000 clones, 70% to 90% seen once; the top ten hold roughly 8.8%. Sequenced: PBMCs or T cells enriched from blood (not recorded which). Every receptor here comes from a woman between 18 and 29 years old who had recovered from COVID-19.

The chain is built from TRBV5-1 and TRBJ2-7; 8 nucleotides match TRBD1. The J segment lost 0 bases and the V segment lost 3 bases, leaving 11 bases of the junction unmatched. The CDR3 sequence is 17 residues long. Germline assignment: CDR1 SGHRS and CDR2 YFSETQ. The DNA of the CDR3 is TGCGCCAGCAGCTCCCCCCCCAACAGGGGGTTCTCCTACGAGCAGTACTTC. This codes for CASSSPPNRGFSYEQYF.

The chain employs TRBV5-1 and TRBJ1-3; TRBD1 aligns across 8 bases. V shed 2 bases, J shed 1 base, and the junction held 8 bases outside the gene matches. Germline lookup yields CDR1 SGHRS and CDR2 YFSETQ. The CDR3 is 17 residues long. The CDR3 reads CASSLGQGFISGNTIYF. CDR3 sequence (DNA): TGCGCCAGCAGCTTAGGACAGGGATTCATATCTGGAAACACCATATATTTT.

This chain connects TRBV4-2 to TRBJ1-3; D gene ambiguous. The CDR3 runs to 17 residues. V was shortened by 4 bases and J by 0 bases, with 16 bases between the two germline ends. Per the germline V gene, CDR1 is LGHNA and CDR2 is YNFKEQ. This CDR3 is CASSRTSGVSSGNTIYF. CDR3 coding DNA: TGTGCCAGCAGCCGAACTAGTGGGGTTTCCTCTGGAAACACCATATATTTT.

V gene TRBV10-3 combines with J gene TRBJ2-1; TRBD2 matches 10 bases. The CDR3 contains 13 residues. V shed 10 bases, J shed 8 bases, and the junction held 8 bases outside the gene matches. Germline V CDR1 and CDR2: ENHRY, SYGVKD. CDR3 in amino acids: CATGTSESYEQFF. Written as DNA, the CDR3 is TGTGCCACCGGGACTAGCGAGTCCTATGAGCAGTTCTTC.

This clone was seen a few times. The chain links TRBV20-1 to TRBJ2-7; 7 nucleotides agree with TRBD1. Trimming at V came to 3 bases and at J to 6 bases, leaving 11 bases not matched to a gene. The germline V gene encodes CDR1 DFQATT and CDR2 SNEGSKA (reference sequence). The CDR3 covers 14 residues. CDR3 nucleotides: TGCAGTGCTAGTCTCGGGACAGACCTCTCCGAGCAGTACTTC. This encodes CSASLGTDLSEQYF.

The chain links TRBV5-1 to TRBJ2-5; 15 positions agree with TRBD2. V lost 2 bases to trimming and J lost 3 bases; unmatched junction nucleotides: 5. CDR3 length: 17 residues. The V gene's germline CDR1 is SGHRS and CDR2 YFSETQ. The CDR3 DNA reads TGCGCCAGCAGCTTAGGACTAGCGGGGGGGCCTAAAGAGACCCAGTACTTC. As protein: CASSLGLAGGPKETQYF.

J is TRBJ1-5 and V is TRBV3-1 (or the pseudogene TRBV3-2); no definite D call. The CDR3 runs to 16 residues. V was shortened by 3 bases and J by 2 bases, with 14 bases between the two germline ends. Germline CDR1 LGHDT, CDR2 YNNKEL (reference sequence). The CDR3 region is CASSQTVGGGNQPQHF. The CDR3 nucleotides read TGTGCCAGCAGCCAGACCGTGGGAGGAGGCAATCAGCCCCAGCATTTT.

This clone was observed a few times. This chain uses TRBV6-5 with TRBJ2-7, with TRBD2 matching 7 bases. Germline V gene sequence: CDR1 MNHEY, CDR2 SVGAGI. This CDR3 has 15 residues. J lost 6 bases, V lost 6 bases, and 14 bases had no gene match. CDR3 amino acids: CASRVGTTHNSEQYF. CDR3 in DNA: TGTGCCAGCAGGGTGGGGACTACACATAATAGCGAGCAGTACTTC.

The chain employs TRBV6-1 and TRBJ2-5; 8 bases map to TRBD2. Germline CDR1 reads MNHNS; CDR2 reads SASEGT. This CDR3 spans 14 amino acids. The trim removed 1 base at V and 4 bases at J, leaving 2 bases unmatched. Here the CDR3 DNA reads TGTGCCAGCAGTGAAGGGACTAGCCGAGAGACCCAGTACTTC. It codes for CASSEGTSRETQYF.

This chain links TRBV24-1 with TRBJ2-7; the match to TRBD1 covers 7 bases. Germline CDR1 KGHDR, CDR2 SFDVKD. The CDR3 is 15 amino acids. The V and J ends lost 4 bases and 2 bases, in that order; junction bases with no gene match: 7. In nucleotides, the CDR3 is TGTGCCACCAGTGACCCCGACAGGGATCCCTACGAGCAGTACTTC. It translates to CATSDPDRDPYEQYF.

This clone was detected only once. The chain is built from TRBV5-5 and TRBJ1-2; D uncertain. CDR3 length: 12 residues. Trimming took off 2 bases at V and 8 bases at J, with 10 bases between the two ends. The germline V gene encodes CDR1 SGHKS and CDR2 YYEKEE (reference sequence). The CDR3 nucleotides are TGTGCCAGCAGCTTCCAAGCGCGGGGCTACACCTTC. Encoded protein: CASSFQARGYTF. Full variable domain (remainder filled in from reference TRBV5-5 and TRBJ1-2): DAGVTQSPTHLIKTRGQQVTLRCSPISGHKSVSWYQQVLGQGPQFIFQYYEKEERGRGNFPDRFSARQFPNYSSELNVNALLLGDSALYLCASSFQARGYTFGSGTRLTVV.

The chain carries TRBV2 and TRBJ1-5; TRBD1 aligns across 7 bases. The CDR3 contains 16 residues. Germline V lookup: CDR1 SNHLY, CDR2 FYNNEI. With V trimmed by 7 bases and J by 0 bases, 9 bases remained unmatched. CDR3 amino acids: CASKTGTWDSNQPQHF. As DNA, the CDR3 is TGTGCCAGCAAGACAGGGACATGGGATAGCAATCAGCCCCAGCATTTT.

The rearrangement uses TRBV4-2 and TRBJ2-5; 10 bases are a match to TRBD2. V dropped 4 bases and J dropped 2; count of bases not matched to a gene: 7. The CDR3 spans 16 residues. In germline, CDR1 is LGHNA, CDR2 YNFKEQ. CDR3 protein: CASSPSGGRAQETQYF. CDR3 nucleotides: TGTGCCAGCAGCCCTAGCGGGGGCCGAGCGCAAGAGACCCAGTACTTC.

This sequence joins TRBV7-9 and TRBJ1-2; D call uncertain. CDR3 size: 12 residues. The V end was cut by 7 bases, the J end by 3 bases, with 9 bases between. CDR1 is SEHNR and CDR2 is FQNEAQ in the germline V gene (reference sequence). The chain's CDR3 is CASNGADYGYTF. DNA of the CDR3: TGTGCCAGCAATGGTGCAGACTATGGCTACACCTTC.

The rearrangement links TRBV5-1 to TRBJ2-7, with D tentatively TRBD1 (6 bases). This CDR3 is 17 amino acids long. Trimming pared 0 bases from V and 2 bases from J, leaving 18 bases between. Germline V gene data show CDR1 as SGHRS and CDR2 as YFSETQ. The CDR3 loop reads CASSLGVLGGTTYEQYF. In DNA form, the CDR3 reads TGCGCCAGCAGCTTGGGGGTTTTAGGGGGAACGACCTACGAGCAGTACTTC.

The J gene is TRBJ2-7, the V gene TRBV14, with D maybe TRBD2 (6 bases). Looked up from germline, CDR1 is SGHDN and CDR2 is FVKESK. The CDR3 loop spans 15 amino acids. Trimming stripped 4 bases from V and 0 bases from J, with 13 bases between. The CDR3 loop is CASSLVGGISYEQYF. CDR3 bases: TGTGCCAGCAGCCTAGTTGGGGGGATCTCCTACGAGCAGTACTTC.

In DNA form, the CDR3 reads TGCAGCGTTGATCCCGGGGTGGGCACTGAAGCTTTCTTT. This gives the protein CSVDPGVGTEAFF. The chain links TRBV29-1 to TRBJ1-1, with no clear D. The ends were cut back, 3 bases at V and 4 bases at J, with 12 bases in the middle. Germline V lookup: CDR1 SQVTM, CDR2 ANQGSEA. The length of the CDR3 is 13 residues. The full variable domain, rest sourced from reference TRBV29-1 and TRBJ1-1, is SAVISQKPSRDICQRGTSLTIQCQVDSQVTMMFWYRQQPGQSLTLIATANQGSEATYESGFVIDKFPISRPNLTFSTLTVSNMSPEDSSIYLCSVDPGVGTEAFFGQGTRLTVV.

This clone has only a few counts. The chain uses TRBV3-1 (or the pseudogene TRBV3-2) and TRBJ1-1; D is undetermined. The CDR3 totals 14 residues. Germline CDR1 reads LGHDT; CDR2 reads YNNKEL (reference sequence). V was trimmed by 1 base and J by 7 bases, leaving 13 bases between them. This CDR3 is CASSQGTDHYEAFF. The DNA for the CDR3 is TGTGCCAGCAGCCAAGGGACTGATCATTATGAAGCTTTCTTT.